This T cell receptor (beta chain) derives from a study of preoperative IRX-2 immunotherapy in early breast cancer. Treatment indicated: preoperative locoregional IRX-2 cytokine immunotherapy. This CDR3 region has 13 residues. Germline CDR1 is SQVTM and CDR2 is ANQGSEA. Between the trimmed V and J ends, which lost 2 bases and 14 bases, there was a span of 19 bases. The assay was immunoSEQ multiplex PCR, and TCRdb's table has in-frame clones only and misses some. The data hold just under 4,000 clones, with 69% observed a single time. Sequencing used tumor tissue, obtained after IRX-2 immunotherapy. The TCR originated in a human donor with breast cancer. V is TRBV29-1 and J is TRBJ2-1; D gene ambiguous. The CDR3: CSVENFGPSPEFF. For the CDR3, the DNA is TGCAGCGTTGAAAACTTCGGCCCGTCACCTGAGTTCTTC.